These T cell receptor beta chains were read from a single sample in a study of response to subunit inactivated influenza vaccine. MiXCR, applied by TCRdb to the RT-PCR reads, yields one record per CDR3 protein. The data hold about 310,000 distinct CDR3 sequences, with approximately 23% observed a single time. The sample was PBMCs from blood, taken about 20 months after vaccination. All receptors come from a man between 50 and 70 years old who received an inactivated influenza vaccine. Both conserved end residues are part of each CDR3. D genes are given only for firm matches. Part of the rows lack a size; the others show once, few, many or a class for expanded clones.

v_call,j_call,d_call,clone_size,cdr3_length,cdr3_aa,cdr3_nt
TRBV7-6,TRBJ1-5,NA,few,13,CASSVGLGQPQHF,TGTGCCAGCAGCGTGGGTCTGGGTCAGCCCCAGCATTTT
TRBV5-1,TRBJ1-3,NA,many,13,CASSYEAGNTIYF,TGCGCCAGCAGCTACGAGGCTGGAAACACCATATATTTT
TRBV19,TRBJ1-2,NA,few,14,CASTQGLANYGYTF,TGTGCCAGTACCCAGGGGCTAGCTAACTATGGCTACACCTTC
TRBV28,TRBJ1-2,NA,few,14,CASLPLPPSNGYTF,TGTGCCAGCTTACCCTTACCCCCTAGCAATGGCTACACCTTC
TRBV6-2/TRBV6-3,TRBJ1-1,NA,few,15,CASSSPTAKNTEAFF,TGTGCCAGCAGTTCCCCGACAGCAAAGAACACTGAAGCTTTCTTT
TRBV6-2/TRBV6-3,TRBJ2-4,TRBD2,NA,15,CASTGGLARDNIQYF,TGTGCCAGCACCGGAGGACTAGCTCGGGACAACATTCAGTACTTC
TRBV28,TRBJ1-5,NA,few,15,CASSFGQGPNQPQHF,TGTGCCAGCAGTTTCGGGCAGGGGCCAAATCAGCCCCAGCATTTT
TRBV6-5,TRBJ1-5,NA,few,15,CASSYSFGSNQPQHF,TGTGCCAGCAGTTACTCGTTCGGGAGCAATCAGCCCCAGCATTTT
TRBV7-2,TRBJ2-7,TRBD2,once,12,CASSLDAGEGNF,TGTGCCAGCAGCTTAGACGCGGGAGAGGGAAACTTC
TRBV7-3,TRBJ1-1,NA,NA,13,CASSPQKGAEAFF,TGTGCCAGCAGCCCTCAAAAGGGGGCTGAAGCTTTCTTT
TRBV10-3,TRBJ2-2,TRBD1,NA,16,CAISDHGTGVGGELFF,TGTGCCATCAGTGATCACGGGACAGGGGTCGGCGGGGAGCTGTTTTTT
TRBV20-1,TRBJ1-5,NA,NA,16,CSALGLGSYSNQPQHF,TGCAGTGCCCTAGGGTTGGGGAGTTATAGCAATCAGCCCCAGCATTTT
TRBV6-2/TRBV6-3,TRBJ2-5,TRBD1,NA,14,CASSYGTAKRTQYF,TGTGCCAGCAGTTACGGGACAGCCAAGAGAACCCAGTACTTC
TRBV20-1,TRBJ2-2,NA,NA,19,CSAREAMAFSPRNTGELFF,TGCAGTGCTAGAGAGGCGATGGCGTTTTCTCCCCGGAACACCGGGGAGCTGTTTTTT
TRBV4-2,TRBJ1-1,NA,NA,14,CASSHLLSSTEAFF,TGTGCCAGCAGCCACCTACTGAGTAGCACTGAAGCTTTCTTT
TRBV2,TRBJ1-4,NA,few,15,CASIERSYVNEKLFF,TGTGCCAGCATAGAAAGAAGTTACGTTAATGAAAAACTGTTTTTT
TRBV4-3,TRBJ1-3,NA,many,17,CASSQEPPTSSGNTIYF,TGCGCCAGCAGCCAAGAGCCTCCCACTTCCTCTGGAAACACCATATATTTT
TRBV20-1,TRBJ2-7,TRBD1,few,15,CSARDSPGGLYEQYF,TGCAGTGCTAGAGATAGCCCAGGGGGCCTCTACGAGCAGTACTTC
TRBV5-6,TRBJ2-3,NA,NA,16,CASSLGVPYYPDTQYF,TGTGCCAGCAGCTTGGGCGTGCCTTATTACCCAGATACGCAGTATTTT
TRBV20-1,TRBJ1-2,NA,NA,13,CSAVDMSVYGYTF,TGCAGTGCTGTGGACATGTCTGTCTATGGCTACACCTTC
TRBV7-2,TRBJ2-3,NA,few,12,CASSITTDTQYF,TGTGCCAGCAGCATCACCACAGATACGCAGTATTTT
TRBV7-9,TRBJ2-7,NA,few,17,CASSSDWIAGQNYEQYF,TGTGCCAGCAGCTCAGATTGGATCGCGGGACAAAACTACGAGCAGTACTTC
TRBV20-1,TRBJ2-5,NA,few,11,CSQGERVTQYF,TGCAGTCAGGGTGAAAGGGTGACCCAGTACTTC
TRBV28,TRBJ1-1,NA,NA,16,CASKFRTWTGNTEAFF,TGTGCCAGCAAGTTTCGGACCTGGACCGGGAACACTGAAGCTTTCTTT
TRBV20-1,TRBJ2-7,NA,NA,13,CSASPGVSYEQYF,TGCAGTGCTTCCCCTGGCGTCTCCTACGAGCAGTACTTC
TRBV5-4,TRBJ1-4,TRBD1,few,14,CASSPGTGHEKLFF,TGTGCCAGCAGCCCCGGGACAGGGCATGAAAAACTGTTTTTT